This T cell receptor (beta chain) derives from a study of T cell changes during pregnancy in multiple sclerosis. Germline values: CDR1 SGHAT, CDR2 FQNNGV. The CDR3 runs to 17 residues. V lost 4 bases, J lost 4 bases, and 10 bases stayed unmatched. Clones were sequenced by immunoSEQ multiplex PCR, and TCRdb holds only the in-frame ones, with some missing. The table shows 100,000 to 150,000 clones, with approximately 93% occurring only once. Sequenced material: peripheral blood, taken before pregnancy. The chain couples TRBV11-2 to TRBJ2-6, with 7 bases identical to TRBD1. The receptor was derived from a female donor with multiple sclerosis, enrolled in a pregnancy study. The CDR3, as DNA: TGTGCCAGCAGCTCCATTCAGACAGGGTTCGGGGCCAACGTCCTGACTTTC. Amino acids: CASSSIQTGFGANVLTF.